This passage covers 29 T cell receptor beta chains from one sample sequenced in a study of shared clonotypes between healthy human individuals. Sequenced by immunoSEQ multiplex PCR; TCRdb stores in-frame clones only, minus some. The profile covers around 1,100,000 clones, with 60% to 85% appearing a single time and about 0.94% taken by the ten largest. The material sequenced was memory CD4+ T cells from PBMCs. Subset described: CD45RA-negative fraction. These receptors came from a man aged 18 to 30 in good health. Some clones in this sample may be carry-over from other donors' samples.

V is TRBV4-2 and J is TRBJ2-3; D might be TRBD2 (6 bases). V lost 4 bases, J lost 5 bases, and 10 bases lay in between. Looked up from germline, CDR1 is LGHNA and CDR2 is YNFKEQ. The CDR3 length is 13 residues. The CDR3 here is CASSLTGEDTQYF. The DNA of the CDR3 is TGTGCCAGCAGCCTGACGGGAGAAGATACGCAGTATTTT.

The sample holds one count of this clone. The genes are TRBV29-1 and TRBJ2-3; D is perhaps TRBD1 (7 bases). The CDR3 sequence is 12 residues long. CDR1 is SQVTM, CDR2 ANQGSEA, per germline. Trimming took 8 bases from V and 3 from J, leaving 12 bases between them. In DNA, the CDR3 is TGCAGCACAGGGGAGGAGACAGATACGCAGTATTTT. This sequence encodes CSTGEETDTQYF.

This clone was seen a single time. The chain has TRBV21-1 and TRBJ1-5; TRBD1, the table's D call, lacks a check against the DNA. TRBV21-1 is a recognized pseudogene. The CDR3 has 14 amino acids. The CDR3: CASSTGAENQPQHF. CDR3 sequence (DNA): TGTGCCAGCAGTACAGGGGCCGAAAATCAGCCCCAGCATTTT.

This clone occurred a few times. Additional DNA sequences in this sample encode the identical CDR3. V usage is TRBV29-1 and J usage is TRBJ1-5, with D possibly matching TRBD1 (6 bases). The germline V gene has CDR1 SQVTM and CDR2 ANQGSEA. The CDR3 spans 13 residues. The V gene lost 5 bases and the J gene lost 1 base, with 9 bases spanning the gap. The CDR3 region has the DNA TGCAGCGTTTCCAGGGGAAGCAATCAGCCCCAGCATTTT. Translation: CSVSRGSNQPQHF.

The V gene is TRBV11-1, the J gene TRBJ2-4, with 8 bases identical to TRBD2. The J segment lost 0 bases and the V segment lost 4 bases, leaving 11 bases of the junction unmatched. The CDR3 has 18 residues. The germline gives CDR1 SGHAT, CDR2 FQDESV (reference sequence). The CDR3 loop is CASSSDGLAGRAKNIQYF. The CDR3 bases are TGTGCCAGCAGCTCAGACGGATTAGCGGGAAGAGCCAAAAACATTCAGTACTTC.

The CDR3 loop is CASSLGGGRAYGYTF. CDR3 DNA: TGTGCCAGCAGCTTAGGCGGGGGCAGGGCCTATGGCTACACCTTC. The genes are TRBV7-2 and TRBJ1-2, with a possible D match to TRBD1 (6 bases). There are 15 residues in the CDR3. Germline CDR1 reads SGHTA; CDR2 reads FQGNSA. Trimming removed 1 base from V and 4 bases from J, with 13 bases in between. Drawing the rest from reference TRBV7-2 and TRBJ1-2, the complete variable domain is GAGVSQSPSNKVTEKGKDVELRCDPISGHTALYWYRQSLGQGLEFLIYFQGNSAPDKSGLPSDRFSAERTGGSVSTLTIQRTQQEDSAVYLCASSLGGGRAYGYTFGSGTRLTVV.

The CDR3 is CASSGGGDADTQYF. DNA for the CDR3: TGTGCCAGCAGCGGTGGTGGGGATGCAGATACGCAGTATTTT. The rearrangement links TRBV5-4 to TRBJ2-3, with D unclear. The CDR3 loop spans 14 amino acids. CDR1 and CDR2 (germline): SGHNT, YYREEE (reference sequence). V was pared by 4 bases and J by 4 bases, with 13 bases between. Full variable domain (remainder filled in from reference TRBV5-4 and TRBJ2-3): ETGVTQSPTHLIKTRGQQVTLRCSSQSGHNTVSWYQQALGQGPQFIFQYYREEENGRGNFPPRFSGLQFPNYSSELNVNALELDDSALYLCASSGGGDADTQYFGPGTRLTVL.

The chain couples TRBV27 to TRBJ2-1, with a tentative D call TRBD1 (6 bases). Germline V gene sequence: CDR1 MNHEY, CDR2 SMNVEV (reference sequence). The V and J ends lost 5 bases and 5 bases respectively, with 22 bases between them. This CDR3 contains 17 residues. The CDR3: CASSPSPLKGGDNEQFF. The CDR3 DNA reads TGTGCCAGCAGTCCTTCCCCACTAAAAGGGGGTGACAATGAGCAGTTCTTC.

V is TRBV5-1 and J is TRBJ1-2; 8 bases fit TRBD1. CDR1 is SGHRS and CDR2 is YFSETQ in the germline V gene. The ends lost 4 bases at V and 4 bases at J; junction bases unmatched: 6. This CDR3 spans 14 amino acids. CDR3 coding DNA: TGCGCCAGCAGCCCACAGGGGGACGGCTATGGCTACACCTTC. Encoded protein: CASSPQGDGYGYTF.

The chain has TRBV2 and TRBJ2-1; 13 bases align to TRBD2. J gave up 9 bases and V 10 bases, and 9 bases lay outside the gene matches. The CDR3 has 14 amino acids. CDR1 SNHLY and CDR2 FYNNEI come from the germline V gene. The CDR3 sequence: CAIRTSGSGGEQFF. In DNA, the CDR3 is TGTGCCATCCGGACTAGCGGGAGTGGCGGTGAGCAGTTCTTC.

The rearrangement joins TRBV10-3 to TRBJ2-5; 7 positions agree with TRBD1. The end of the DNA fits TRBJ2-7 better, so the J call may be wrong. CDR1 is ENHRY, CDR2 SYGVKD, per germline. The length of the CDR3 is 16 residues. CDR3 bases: TGTGCCATCAGCCTGACAGGGCCCCCGTCCTACTACGAGCAGTACTTC. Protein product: CAISLTGPPSYYEQYF.

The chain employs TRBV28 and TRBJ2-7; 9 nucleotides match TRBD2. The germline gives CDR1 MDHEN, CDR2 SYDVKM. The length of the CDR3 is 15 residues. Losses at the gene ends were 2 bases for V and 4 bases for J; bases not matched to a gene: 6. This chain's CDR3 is CASSLLSLAGYEQYF. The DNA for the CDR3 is TGTGCCAGCAGTTTACTGTCGCTAGCGGGGTACGAGCAGTACTTC.

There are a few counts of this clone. CDR3 region: CASSFVGQGETQYF. Written as DNA, the CDR3 is TGTGCCAGCAGTTTTGTGGGGCAGGGAGAGACCCAGTACTTC. The V call is TRBV28, the J call TRBJ2-5; weak D call: TRBD1 (5 bases). Per germline, CDR1 MDHEN and CDR2 SYDVKM. This CDR3 has 14 amino acids. V shed 3 bases and J shed 4 bases, with 12 bases lying between them. The variable domain in full, with the rest retrieved from reference TRBV28 and TRBJ2-5, is DVKVTQSSRYLVKRTGEKVFLECVQDMDHENMFWYRQDPGLGLRLIYFSYDVKMKEKGDIPEGYSVSREKKERFSLILESASTNQTSMYLCASSFVGQGETQYFGPGTRLLVL.

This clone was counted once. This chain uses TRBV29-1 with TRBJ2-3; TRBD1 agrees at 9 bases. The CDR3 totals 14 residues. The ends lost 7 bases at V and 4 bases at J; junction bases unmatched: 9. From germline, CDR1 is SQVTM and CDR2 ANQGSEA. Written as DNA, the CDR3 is TGCAGCGCCCAGGGACAGGGTGGGCCAGATACGCAGTATTTT. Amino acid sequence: CSAQGQGGPDTQYF.

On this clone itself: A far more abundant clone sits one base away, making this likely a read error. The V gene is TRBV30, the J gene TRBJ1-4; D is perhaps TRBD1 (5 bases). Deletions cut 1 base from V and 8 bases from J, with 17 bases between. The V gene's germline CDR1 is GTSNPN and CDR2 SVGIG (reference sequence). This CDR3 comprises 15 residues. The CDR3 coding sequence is TGTGCCTGGAGTGCACTCAGGGCGAGGGGCGAAAAACTGTTTTTT. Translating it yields CAWSALRARGEKLFF.

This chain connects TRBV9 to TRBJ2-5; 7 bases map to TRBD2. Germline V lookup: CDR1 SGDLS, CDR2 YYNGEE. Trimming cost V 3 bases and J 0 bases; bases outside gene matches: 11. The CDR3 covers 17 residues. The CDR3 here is CASSAGFTSAHQETQYF. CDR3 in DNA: TGTGCCAGCAGCGCAGGATTTACTAGCGCGCACCAAGAGACCCAGTACTTC.

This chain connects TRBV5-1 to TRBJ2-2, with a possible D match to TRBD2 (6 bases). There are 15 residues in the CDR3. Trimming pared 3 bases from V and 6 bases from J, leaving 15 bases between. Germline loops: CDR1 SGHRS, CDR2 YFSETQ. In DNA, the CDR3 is TGCGCCAGCAGCTCACGGAGGGGCTTAGCCGGGGAGCTGTTTTTT. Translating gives CASSSRRGLAGELFF.

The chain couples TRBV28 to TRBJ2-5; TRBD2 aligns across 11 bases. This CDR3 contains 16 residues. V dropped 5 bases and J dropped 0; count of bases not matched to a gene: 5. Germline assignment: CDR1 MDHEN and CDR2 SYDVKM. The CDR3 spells CASSPGLAEYQETQYF. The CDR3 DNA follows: TGTGCCAGCAGTCCGGGACTAGCGGAATACCAAGAGACCCAGTACTTC.

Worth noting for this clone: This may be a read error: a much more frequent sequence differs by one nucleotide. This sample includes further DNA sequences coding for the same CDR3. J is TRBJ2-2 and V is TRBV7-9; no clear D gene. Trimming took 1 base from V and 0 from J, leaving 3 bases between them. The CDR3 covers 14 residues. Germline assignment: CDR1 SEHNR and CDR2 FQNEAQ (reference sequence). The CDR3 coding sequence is TGTGCCAGCAGCTTAGGGGCGAACACCGGGGAGCTGTTTTTT. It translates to CASSLGANTGELFF.

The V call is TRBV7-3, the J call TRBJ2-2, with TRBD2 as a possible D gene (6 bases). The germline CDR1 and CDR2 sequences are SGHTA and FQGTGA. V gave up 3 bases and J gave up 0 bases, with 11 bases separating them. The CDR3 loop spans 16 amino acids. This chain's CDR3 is CASSFPAGSNTGELFF. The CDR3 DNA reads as TGTGCCAGCAGCTTCCCGGCGGGATCGAACACCGGGGAGCTGTTTTTT.

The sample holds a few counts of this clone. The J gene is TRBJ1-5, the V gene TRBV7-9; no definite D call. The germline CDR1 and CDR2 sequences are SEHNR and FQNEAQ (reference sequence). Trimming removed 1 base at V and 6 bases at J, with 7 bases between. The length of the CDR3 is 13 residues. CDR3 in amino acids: CASSLEGSQPQHF. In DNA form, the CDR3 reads TGTGCCAGCAGCTTAGAAGGGTCTCAGCCCCAGCATTTT.

CDR3 DNA sequence: TGTGCCAGCAGCCAACGCCAGGGGGCGGTGGGCACTGAAGCTTTCTTT. It codes for CASSQRQGAVGTEAFF. The rearrangement links TRBV5-4 to TRBJ1-1; 8 nucleotides agree with TRBD1. The junction had 12 bases not matched to a gene; V was cut back by 4 bases and J by 4 bases. The CDR3 contains 16 residues. CDR1 and CDR2 from the germline V gene are SGHNT and YYREEE (reference sequence).

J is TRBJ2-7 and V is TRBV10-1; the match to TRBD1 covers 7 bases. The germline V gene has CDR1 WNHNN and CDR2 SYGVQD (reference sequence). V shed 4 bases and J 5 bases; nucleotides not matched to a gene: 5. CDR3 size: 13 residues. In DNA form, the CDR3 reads TGCGCCAGCAGTGCCGGCAGGGGGAACGAGCAGTACTTC. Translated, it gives CASSAGRGNEQYF.

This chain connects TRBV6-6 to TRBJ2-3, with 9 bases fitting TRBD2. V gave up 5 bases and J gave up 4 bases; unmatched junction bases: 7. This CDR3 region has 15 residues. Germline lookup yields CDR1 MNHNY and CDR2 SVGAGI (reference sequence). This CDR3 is CASSNSGSRADTQYF. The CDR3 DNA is TGTGCCAGCAGTAATAGCGGGAGTAGGGCAGATACGCAGTATTTT.

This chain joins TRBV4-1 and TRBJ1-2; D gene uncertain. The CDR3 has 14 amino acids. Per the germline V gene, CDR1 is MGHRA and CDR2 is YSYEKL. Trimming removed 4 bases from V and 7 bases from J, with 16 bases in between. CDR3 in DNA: TGCGCCAGCAGCCCAGTAGTGCCCTCTCTTGGCTACACCTTC. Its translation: CASSPVVPSLGYTF.

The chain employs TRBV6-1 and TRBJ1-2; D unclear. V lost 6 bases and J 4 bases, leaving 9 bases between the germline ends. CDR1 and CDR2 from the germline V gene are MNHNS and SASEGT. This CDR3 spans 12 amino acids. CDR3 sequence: CASRISTYGYTF. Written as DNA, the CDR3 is TGTGCCAGCAGGATTTCGACCTATGGCTACACCTTC.

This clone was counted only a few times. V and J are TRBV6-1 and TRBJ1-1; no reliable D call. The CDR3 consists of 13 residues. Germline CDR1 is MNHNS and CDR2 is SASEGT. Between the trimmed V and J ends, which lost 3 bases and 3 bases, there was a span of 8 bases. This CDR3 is CASSDAWDTEAFF. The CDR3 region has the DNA TGTGCCAGCAGTGATGCCTGGGACACTGAAGCTTTCTTT.

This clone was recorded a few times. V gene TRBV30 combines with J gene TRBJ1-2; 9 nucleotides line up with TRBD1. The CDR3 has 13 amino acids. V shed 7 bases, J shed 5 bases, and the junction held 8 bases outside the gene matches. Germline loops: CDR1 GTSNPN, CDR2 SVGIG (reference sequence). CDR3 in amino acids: CAYPLGQGYGYTF. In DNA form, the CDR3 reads TGTGCCTATCCCTTGGGACAGGGATATGGCTACACCTTC.

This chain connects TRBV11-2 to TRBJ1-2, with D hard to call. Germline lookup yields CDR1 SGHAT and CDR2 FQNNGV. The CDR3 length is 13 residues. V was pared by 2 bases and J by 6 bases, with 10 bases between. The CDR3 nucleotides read TGTGCCAGCAGCTTACAACTTCCCCATGGCTACACCTTC. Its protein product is CASSLQLPHGYTF.